The 22 T cell receptor beta chains listed next were all sequenced from one sample in a study of breast tumors, draining lymph nodes, adjacent tissues. One entry per CDR3 protein results from TCRdb running MiXCR on the multiplex PCR reads. The sample contains approximately 280,000 distinct CDR3 sequences, over 30% of which appear only once. Samples came from axillary lymph nodes draining the breast cancer. The sample consisted of axillary lymph node tissue. These receptors all stem from a female donor with breast cancer. Some clones in this sample may be carry-over from other donors' samples.

The sample holds many counts of this clonotype. This sequence joins TRBV7-2 and TRBJ2-1, with unresolved D. The CDR3 sequence is 14 residues long. Trimming took off 2 bases at V and 8 bases at J, with 13 bases between the two ends. The germline V gene encodes CDR1 SGHTA and CDR2 FQGNSA. Here the CDR3 reads CASSLKRRQYEQFF. The CDR3 DNA follows: TGTGCCAGCAGCTTAAAAAGACGCCAGTATGAGCAGTTCTTC.

This clonotype occurred once. One end of the junction does not line up with germline, which may come from a read error. The gene calls are TRBV9 and TRBJ2-3, with 7 bases fitting TRBD2. Germline V gene lookup returns CDR1 SGDLS and CDR2 YYNGEE. CDR3 size: 14 residues. The DNA for the CDR3 is TGTGCCAGCAGCGTGGGGGGGGGTAAGGGTACGCAGTCTTTT. Its translation: CASSVGGGKGTQSF.

This clonotype came up a few times. A much more abundant neighbour one base away suggests this may be a read error. The chain is built from TRBV7-6 and TRBJ2-7; 10 bases line up with TRBD2. CDR1 is SGHVS, CDR2 FNYEAQ, per germline. The CDR3 contains 15 residues. CDR3 DNA sequence: TGTGCCAGCAGCCGACTAGCGGGTAACCCCTACGAGCAGCACTTC. It encodes CASSRLAGNPYEQHF.

The sample holds many counts of this clonotype. In DNA form, the CDR3 reads TGTGCCAGCAGCTTAGCTCCGACTAGGAGCCAGTACAATGAGCAGTTCTTC. Amino acid sequence: CASSLAPTRSQYNEQFF. This chain joins TRBV7-9 and TRBJ2-1; tentatively, D is TRBD2 (6 bases). Trimming shortened V by 0 bases and J by 4 bases, and 16 bases separated the two germline ends. This CDR3 region has 17 residues. Germline V gene data show CDR1 as SEHNR and CDR2 as FQNEAQ (reference sequence).

This clonotype appeared a single time. This chain uses TRBV20-1 with TRBJ1-6; the D gene is possibly TRBD1 (5 bases). V was trimmed by 1 base and J by 7 bases, leaving 8 bases between them. The CDR3 is 13 residues long. In germline, CDR1 is DFQATT, CDR2 SNEGSKA (reference sequence). CDR3 sequence (DNA): TGCAGTGCTAGAGGTCGGGGGAATTCACCCCTCCACTTT. Translated, it gives CSARGRGNSPLHF.

In this sample, this clonotype turned up a few times. This may stem from a read error, because a much larger clone lies one nucleotide away. The rearrangement joins TRBV12-3 or TRBV12-4 to TRBJ2-3; no clear D. The CDR3 has 13 residues. In DNA form, the CDR3 reads TGTGCCAGCAATTTACTTCGCACAGATACGCAGTATTTT. This sequence encodes CASNLLRTDTQYF.

Remarks on this clonotype: A much larger clone differs by one base, so this may be a read error. The gene calls are TRBV20-1 and TRBJ2-1; TRBD2 might be the D (5 bases). The CDR3 runs to 14 residues. Per germline, CDR1 DFQATT and CDR2 SNEGSKA (reference sequence). Trimming took off 5 bases at V and 3 bases at J, with 14 bases between the two ends. The DNA for the CDR3 is TGCAGTGCTCTTAGCGAGAGGGACTACAATGAGCAGTTCTTC. As protein: CSALSERDYNEQFF.

This clonotype was observed at least ten times. In DNA form, the CDR3 reads TGTGCCTGGAGTGCCTCTGGGGCCAACGTCCTGACTTTC. It encodes CAWSASGANVLTF. The J gene is TRBJ2-6, the V gene TRBV30; no definite D call. The CDR3 covers 13 residues. The V end lost 1 base, the J end lost 0 bases, and 1 base lay between the germline ends. Germline assignment: CDR1 GTSNPN and CDR2 SVGIG (reference sequence).

This clonotype showed up many times. This chain links TRBV20-1 with TRBJ2-1; tentatively, D is TRBD2 (5 bases). This CDR3 has 16 amino acids. V was trimmed by 6 bases and J by 7 bases, leaving 25 bases between them. Germline V gene data show CDR1 as DFQATT and CDR2 as SNEGSKA (reference sequence). CDR3 sequence reads: CSAAGGTIERENEQFF. Here the CDR3 DNA reads TGCAGTGCCGCTGGAGGCACCATCGAGAGGGAAAATGAGCAGTTCTTC.

This clonotype was seen many times. The J gene is TRBJ2-7, the V gene TRBV10-3, with D possibly matching TRBD2 (5 bases). Trimming removed 10 bases from V and 4 bases from J, with 14 bases in between. Germline V gene data show CDR1 as ENHRY and CDR2 as SYGVKD. The CDR3 is made up of 12 amino acids. CDR3 sequence reads: CATEGLAYEQYF. CDR3 nucleotides: TGTGCCACTGAGGGCCTCGCGTACGAGCAGTACTTC.

The chain couples TRBV4-1 to TRBJ2-4; D is perhaps TRBD2 (6 bases). CDR1 and CDR2 from the germline V gene are MGHRA and YSYEKL. V was cut by 0 bases and J by 4 bases, with 19 bases left in between. The CDR3 contains 18 residues. The chain's CDR3 is CASSQEVAVGGVKNIQYF. In DNA, the CDR3 is TGCGCCAGCAGCCAAGAAGTTGCAGTGGGAGGTGTTAAAAACATTCAGTACTTC.

This clonotype was detected many times. The CDR3 DNA reads as TGCGCCAGCAGCTTTCCCGGGAGATCAGATACGCAGTATTTT. It is translated as CASSFPGRSDTQYF. The rearrangement links TRBV5-1 to TRBJ2-3; D is perhaps TRBD2 (6 bases). The ends were cut back, 2 bases at V and 4 bases at J, with 11 bases in the middle. Germline V CDR1 and CDR2: SGHRS, YFSETQ. The length of the CDR3 is 14 residues.

The V and J genes are TRBV20-1 and TRBJ2-1, with D perhaps assigned TRBD1 or TRBD2 (5 bases each). The CDR3 is 15 amino acids. V shed 5 bases and J shed 0 bases, with 14 bases lying between them. From germline, CDR1 is DFQATT and CDR2 SNEGSKA (reference sequence). CDR3 in DNA: TGCAGTGCTCTGAGGGACGCCTACTCCTACAATGAGCAGTTCTTC. This translates into CSALRDAYSYNEQFF.

J is TRBJ2-3 and V is TRBV19; TRBD2 matches 10 bases. The CDR3 spans 19 residues. From germline, CDR1 is LNHDA and CDR2 SQIVND (reference sequence). V shed 10 bases, J shed 2 bases, and the junction held 21 bases outside the gene matches. CDR3 in amino acids: CATYPGQTLAGSHTDTQYF. The CDR3 DNA is TGTGCCACCTACCCGGGACAGACACTAGCGGGAAGCCACACAGATACGCAGTATTTT.

A note on this clonotype: This may arise from a read error, as a much more abundant clone is one base away. The chain joins TRBV6-6 to TRBJ2-7; D not resolved. The V gene's germline CDR1 is MNHNY and CDR2 SVGAGI (reference sequence). CDR3 length: 15 amino acids. Trimming removed 11 bases at V and 7 bases at J, with 27 bases between. The CDR3 DNA is TGTGCCTGCACACCTGCGGTATTTGGGTTAAGGGAGCAGTACTTC. Protein: CACTPAVFGLREQYF.

This clonotype has just a few counts. The CDR3, as DNA: TGTGCCAGCAGCTTGGCCCCGGGACACGCCTACGAGCAGTACTTC. The encoded protein is CASSLAPGHAYEQYF. The chain joins TRBV5-5 to TRBJ2-7; the D gene is possibly TRBD1 (6 bases). V was shortened by 0 bases and J by 2 bases, with 12 bases between the two germline ends. The germline V gene encodes CDR1 SGHKS and CDR2 YYEKEE (reference sequence). The CDR3 sequence is 15 residues long.

The sample holds many counts of this clonotype. The chain joins TRBV19 to TRBJ2-1; D perhaps matches TRBD2 (6 bases). The CDR3 runs 15 residues. The germline V and J ends were trimmed by 5 bases and 5 bases, with 16 bases remaining between them. Germline assignment: CDR1 LNHDA and CDR2 SQIVND (reference sequence). The CDR3 region is CASSVSAGTHNEQFF. CDR3 in DNA: TGTGCCAGTAGTGTCTCTGCGGGGACCCACAATGAGCAGTTCTTC.

This chain joins TRBV6-1 and TRBJ2-1; 8 bases are shared with TRBD1. Germline V gene lookup returns CDR1 MNHNS and CDR2 SASEGT. The CDR3 sequence is 16 residues long. J lost 7 bases, V lost 7 bases, and 15 bases had no gene match. The DNA for the CDR3 is TGTGCCAGCATCCACAGGGGGGCTTTACTGGGGAATGAGCAGTTCTTC. It translates to CASIHRGALLGNEQFF.

This clonotype turned up a few times. This chain joins TRBV30 and TRBJ2-1; no clear D gene. Per the germline V gene, CDR1 is GTSNPN and CDR2 is SVGIG (reference sequence). The length of the CDR3 is 12 residues. The V end lost 0 bases, the J end lost 10 bases, and 10 bases lay between the germline ends. The CDR3 nucleotides are TGTGCCTGGAGTGTACTTGTAGGGGAGCAGTTCTTC. It codes for CAWSVLVGEQFF.

Turning to this clonotype: The final CDR3 position lacks the conserved phenylalanine or tryptophan, pointing to a likely read error. The chain combines TRBV7-2 with TRBJ2-5; tentatively, D is TRBD2 (6 bases). This CDR3 has 14 residues. Germline V lookup: CDR1 SGHTA, CDR2 FQGNSA. Between the trimmed V and J ends, which lost 7 bases and 11 bases, there was a span of 23 bases. In DNA, the CDR3 is TGTGCCAGCACCGGGGGTCAGAGCACAGATACGCAGTACCTC. Its protein product is CASTGGQSTDTQYL.

The table lists this clonotype with many counts. The V and J genes are TRBV20-1 and TRBJ2-3; D call uncertain. V lost 3 bases, J lost 4 bases, and 5 bases lay in between. This CDR3 has 11 residues. In germline, CDR1 is DFQATT, CDR2 SNEGSKA (reference sequence). The DNA for the CDR3 is TGCAGTGCTAGTTTTTCAGATACGCAGTATTTT. It codes for CSASFSDTQYF.

This clonotype was found once. A read error is likely, as this CDR3 ends without the conserved phenylalanine or tryptophan. The chain links TRBV9 to TRBJ2-4; TRBD1 agrees at 7 bases. The V segment lost 0 bases and the J segment 10 bases; nucleotides outside the gene matches: 4. The CDR3 is made up of 13 amino acids. Germline V gene lookup returns CDR1 SGDLS and CDR2 YYNGEE. The CDR3 DNA follows: TGTGCCAGCAGCGTAGGGACAGGTGCAATTCAGTACTCC. This sequence encodes CASSVGTGAIQYS.